These 5 T cell receptor beta chains were sequenced from one sample in a study of post-analysis software for immune sequencing data. Study-wide points: Comparison of patients with controls showed 4 to 6 TRBV segments more frequent in patients, TRBV5-6, TRBV5-1 and TRBV20-1 among them.

No cognate antigen is known for these TCRs. Unique molecular identifiers featured in each of the TCR beta cDNA libraries. TCRdb redid the calling of the PCR reads with MiXCR, one entry per CDR3 protein. The table records about 500,000 distinct CDR3 sequences, under 55% of them present only once. Sequencing was carried out using blood. The receptors come from a girl between 5 and 17 years old with multiple sclerosis.

This clonotype turned up a few times. The chain carries TRBV29-1 and TRBJ1-1; D is ambiguous. V lost 7 bases and J lost 2, with 5 bases in between. From germline, CDR1 is SQVTM and CDR2 ANQGSEA. This CDR3 comprises 10 residues. The CDR3 bases are TGCAGCGCGGCTAACACTGAAGCTTTCTTT. Translated, it gives CSAANTEAFF.

The sample holds a few counts of this clonotype. This rearrangement joins TRBV29-1 to TRBJ2-5, with TRBD1 as a possible D gene (6 bases). The CDR3 runs 16 residues. Germline values: CDR1 SQVTM, CDR2 ANQGSEA. V was cut by 0 bases and J by 3 bases, with 17 bases left in between. The CDR3 protein is CSVEDRYQGLKETQYF. In nucleotides, the CDR3 is TGCAGCGTTGAAGATCGTTACCAGGGGCTGAAAGAGACCCAGTACTTC.

This clonotype was seen only a few times. V is TRBV5-1 and J is TRBJ2-1, with 11 bases matching TRBD2. The ends lost 2 bases at V and 3 bases at J; junction bases unmatched: 4. CDR1 SGHRS and CDR2 YFSETQ come from the germline V gene. There are 16 residues in the CDR3. CDR3 protein: CASSLLAGGDYNEQFF. The CDR3 DNA reads TGCGCCAGCAGCTTATTAGCGGGAGGGGACTACAATGAGCAGTTCTTC.

This chain links TRBV7-2 with TRBJ2-3; TRBD1 aligns across 8 bases. CDR3 length: 16 residues. V shed 0 bases and J 5 bases; nucleotides not matched to a gene: 7. Germline assignment: CDR1 SGHTA and CDR2 FQGNSA. This CDR3 is CASSLASATGVDTQYF. In nucleotides, the CDR3 is TGTGCCAGCAGCTTAGCGTCCGCGACAGGGGTAGATACGCAGTATTTT.

This rearrangement joins TRBV20-1 to TRBJ2-5, with 7 nucleotides matching TRBD1. Germline V gene lookup returns CDR1 DFQATT and CDR2 SNEGSKA (reference sequence). V lost 5 bases, J lost 11 bases, and 14 bases stayed unmatched. The CDR3 is 13 residues long. CDR3 sequence: CSAPGQPGDEQYF. CDR3 nucleotide sequence: TGCAGTGCTCCGGGACAGCCAGGCGATGAGCAGTACTTC.